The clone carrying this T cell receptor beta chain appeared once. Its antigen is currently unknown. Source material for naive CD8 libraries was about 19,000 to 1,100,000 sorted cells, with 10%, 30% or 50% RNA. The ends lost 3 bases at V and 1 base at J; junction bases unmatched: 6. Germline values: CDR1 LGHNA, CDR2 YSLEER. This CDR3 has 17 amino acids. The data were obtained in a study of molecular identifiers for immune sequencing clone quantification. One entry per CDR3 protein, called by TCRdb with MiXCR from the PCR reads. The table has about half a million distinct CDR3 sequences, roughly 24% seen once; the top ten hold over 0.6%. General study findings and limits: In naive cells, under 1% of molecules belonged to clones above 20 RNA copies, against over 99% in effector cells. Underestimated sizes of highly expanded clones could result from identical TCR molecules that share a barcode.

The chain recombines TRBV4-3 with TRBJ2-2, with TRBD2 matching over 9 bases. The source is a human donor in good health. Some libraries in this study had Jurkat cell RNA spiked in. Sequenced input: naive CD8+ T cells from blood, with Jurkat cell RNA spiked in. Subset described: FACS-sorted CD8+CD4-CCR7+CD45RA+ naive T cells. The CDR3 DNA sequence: TGCGCCAGCAGCCACCGACTAGCGGTTATGAACACCGGGGAGCTGTTTTTT. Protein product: CASSHRLAVMNTGELFF.